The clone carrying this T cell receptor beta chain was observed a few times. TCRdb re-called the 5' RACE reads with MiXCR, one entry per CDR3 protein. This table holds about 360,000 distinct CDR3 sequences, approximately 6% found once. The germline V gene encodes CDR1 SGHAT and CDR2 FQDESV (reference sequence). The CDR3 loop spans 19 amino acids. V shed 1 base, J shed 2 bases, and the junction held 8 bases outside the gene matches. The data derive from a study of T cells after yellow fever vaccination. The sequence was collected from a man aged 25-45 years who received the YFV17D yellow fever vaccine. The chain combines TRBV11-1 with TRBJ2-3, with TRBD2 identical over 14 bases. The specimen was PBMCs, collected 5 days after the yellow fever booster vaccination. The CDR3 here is CASSLGIGTSGGPTDTQYF. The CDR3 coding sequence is TGTGCCAGCAGCTTAGGAATCGGGACTAGCGGGGGACCCACAGATACGCAGTATTTT.